These 30 T cell receptor beta chains originate from one sample sequenced in a study of T cells expressing NK-cell markers. TCRdb derives one entry per CDR3 protein from the 5' RACE reads, leaving out DNA. This listing includes about 260,000 distinct CDR3 sequences. Sample: blood T cells: a sorted CD56 or NKG2C T cell subset, CD4+ or CD8+ T cells, or bulk PBMC T cells (not recorded which). All receptors derive from a man in his late teens or twenties in good health.

This sequence joins TRBV30 and TRBJ2-3; the D call of TRBD1 rests on TCRdb alone, since no DNA is present to check it. The CDR3 is 12 amino acids. CDR1 is GTSNPN, CDR2 SVGIG, per germline (reference sequence). This CDR3 is CAWRPDSHTQYF.

The chain is built from TRBV7-6 and TRBJ2-1; TCRdb reports TRBD1, a call that lacks DNA to check it against. CDR1 and CDR2 (germline): SGHVS, FNYEAQ. This CDR3 has 15 amino acids. Here the CDR3 reads CASSLAAGSPSEQFF.

The chain links TRBV7-3 to TRBJ2-1; TCRdb returns TRBD2, unconfirmable since there is no DNA. Germline CDR1 SGHTA, CDR2 FQGTGA. This CDR3 has 16 residues. The CDR3 reads CASSFTTGTGRNEQFF.

The V gene is TRBV6-2 or TRBV6-3, the J gene TRBJ2-7. Germline V gene data show CDR1 as MNHEY and CDR2 as SVGEGT. The CDR3 loop spans 14 amino acids. The CDR3 sequence is CASSYRGSSYEQYF.

The J gene is TRBJ2-1, the V gene TRBV5-1. The germline V gene encodes CDR1 SGHRS and CDR2 YFSETQ. The CDR3 loop spans 13 amino acids. The CDR3 loop is CASSLGRDNEQFF.

The chain combines TRBV10-3 with TRBJ2-1; TCRdb proposes TRBD1, but this gene call is untestable without DNA. The CDR3 runs to 17 residues. Germline-derived CDR1 and CDR2 are ENHRY and SYGVKD. CDR3 amino acids: CAISESGGGGRYNEQFF.

The J gene is TRBJ2-1, the V gene TRBV20-1; lacking DNA, the TRBD1 call made by TCRdb goes unchecked. Germline-derived CDR1 and CDR2 are DFQATT and SNEGSKA (reference sequence). The CDR3 consists of 13 residues. CDR3 in amino acids: CSFLSGVNNEQFF.

V is TRBV5-1 and J is TRBJ1-1. This CDR3 spans 14 amino acids. Looked up from germline, CDR1 is SGHRS and CDR2 is YFSETQ. CDR3: CASSLERLAAEAFF.

The chain joins TRBV20-1 to TRBJ1-2. The CDR3 is 11 amino acids. Germline CDR1 reads DFQATT; CDR2 reads SNEGSKA (reference sequence). CDR3 loop: CSGRSQYGYTF.

The chain is built from TRBV6-2 or TRBV6-3 and TRBJ2-1; TCRdb selects TRBD2, and the lack of DNA leaves this call unchecked. Germline CDR1 and CDR2: MNHEY and SVGEGT. This CDR3 region has 14 residues. CDR3 sequence reads: CASKDPGLLYEQFF.

The rearrangement uses TRBV11-2 and TRBJ1-4; TCRdb outputs TRBD1, but without DNA this stays unchecked. Per the germline V gene, CDR1 is SGHAT and CDR2 is FQNNGV. This CDR3 comprises 19 residues. The CDR3 protein is CASSPIPTGGEKTNEKLFF.

This rearrangement joins TRBV20-1 to TRBJ2-1. The CDR3 consists of 14 residues. Per germline, CDR1 DFQATT and CDR2 SNEGSKA (reference sequence). The CDR3 loop is CSARDLASYNEQFF.

The chain links TRBV12-3 or TRBV12-4 to TRBJ2-1. The CDR3 length is 13 residues. The CDR3 sequence is CASSLTTSNEQFF.

This sequence joins TRBV10-2 and TRBJ1-5. Germline CDR1 reads WSHSY; CDR2 reads SAAADI. CDR3 length: 13 residues. CDR3 loop: CASSELSNQPQHF.

This sequence joins TRBV7-9 and TRBJ2-1; without DNA, the TCRdb call of TRBD1 cannot be checked. CDR3 size: 15 residues. CDR1 and CDR2 (germline): SEHNR, FQNEAQ (reference sequence). The CDR3 sequence is CASGSRQGANNEQFF.

The chain recombines TRBV7-9 with TRBJ2-2. The CDR3 has 14 amino acids. Germline-derived CDR1 and CDR2 are SEHNR and FQNEAQ (reference sequence). The CDR3 sequence: CASSLETLPGELFF.

The chain links TRBV29-1 to TRBJ2-3; lacking DNA, the TRBD1 call made by TCRdb goes unchecked. Germline V gene data show CDR1 as SQVTM and CDR2 as ANQGSEA. This CDR3 contains 15 residues. The CDR3 sequence is CSVPGARGHTDTQYF.

The V call is TRBV12-3 or TRBV12-4, the J call TRBJ2-5; checking the TCRdb D call of TRBD2 is not possible without DNA. The CDR3 sequence is 16 residues long. CDR3 residues: CASSFRSGRAGETQYF.

The chain carries TRBV20-1 and TRBJ2-1; no DNA is available, so the TRBD2 call from TCRdb remains unchecked. Germline V gives CDR1 DFQATT, CDR2 SNEGSKA (reference sequence). The CDR3 extends over 14 amino acids. The CDR3 sequence: CSARRVAGTVEQFF.

The chain recombines TRBV19 with TRBJ1-5. Germline CDR1 and CDR2: LNHDA and SQIVND (reference sequence). This CDR3 has 13 amino acids. The CDR3 protein is CASRVGSNQPQHF.

The chain recombines TRBV7-3 with TRBJ2-3. Germline V lookup: CDR1 SGHTA, CDR2 FQGTGA. The CDR3 consists of 16 residues. This CDR3 is CASSLMSRSSTDTQYF. Full variable domain (rest looked up from reference TRBV7-3 and TRBJ2-3): GAGVSQTPSNKVTEKGKYVELRCDPISGHTALYWYRQSLGQGPEFLIYFQGTGAADDSGLPNDRFFAVRPEGSVSTLKIQRTERGDSAVYLCASSLMSRSSTDTQYFGPGTRLTVL.

J is TRBJ2-2 and V is TRBV11-2; TCRdb's D call of TRBD2 is untestable without DNA. The V gene's germline CDR1 is SGHAT and CDR2 FQNNGV. The CDR3 is 15 residues long. The CDR3 sequence: CASSVGLANTGELFF.

The J gene is TRBJ2-5, the V gene TRBV4-2; without DNA, the TCRdb call of TRBD2 cannot be checked. This CDR3 region has 17 residues. Germline loops: CDR1 LGHNA, CDR2 YNFKEQ. This CDR3 is CASSQGNSGSLRETQYF.

The chain is built from TRBV29-1 and TRBJ2-7; TCRdb gives TRBD1 as the D gene, but with no DNA this cannot be confirmed. The CDR3 is 13 amino acids. From germline, CDR1 is SQVTM and CDR2 ANQGSEA. This CDR3 reads CSAKNRGAYEQYF.

The J gene is TRBJ2-2, the V gene TRBV25-1; there is no DNA to check the TCRdb D call of TRBD1. This CDR3 region has 15 residues. Germline loops: CDR1 MGHDK, CDR2 SYGVNS. Here the CDR3 reads CASSEWAQGAGELFF.

The rearrangement joins TRBV12-3 or TRBV12-4 to TRBJ2-3; TCRdb designates TRBD2, a call that cannot be tested without DNA. The CDR3 covers 14 residues. This CDR3 reads CASRELASTDTQYF.

This chain links TRBV28 with TRBJ2-3; the TCRdb call, TRBD2, lacks DNA for checking. The CDR3 sequence is 15 residues long. Germline V gene sequence: CDR1 MDHEN, CDR2 SYDVKM. The CDR3 here is CASINSEGSSDTQYF.

The chain has TRBV20-1 and TRBJ1-1. The CDR3 has 12 amino acids. CDR1 and CDR2 from the germline V gene are DFQATT and SNEGSKA (reference sequence). This CDR3 is CSAYLGSLEAFF.

This rearrangement joins TRBV29-1 to TRBJ1-2; TCRdb indicates TRBD1, and absent DNA this call remains unverified. Germline V CDR1 and CDR2: SQVTM, ANQGSEA. The CDR3 runs to 12 residues. The CDR3 loop reads CSVGTADYGYTF.

The chain uses TRBV5-1 and TRBJ1-1. Germline CDR1 SGHRS, CDR2 YFSETQ. The CDR3 contains 14 residues. CDR3 region: CASSLAPRAGEAFF.